This T cell receptor beta chain emerged from a study of neurological immune-mediated disorders. General study findings and limits: Across subjects, expanded clones had no CDR3 amino acid sequences in common, pointing to private repertoires in all groups. The greatest degree of TCR clonal expansion was observed in HTLV-1-associated myelopathy, with the lowest in multiple sclerosis, below that of healthy controls.

The time point: longitudinal time-point 3. Libraries used 2 million unsorted PBMCs kept frozen in RNAlater. cDNA was made by 5'RACE with 10-nucleotide random UMIs. TCRdb used MiXCR to reprocess the 5' RACE reads, holding one entry per CDR3 protein. The sample lists about 45,000 distinct CDR3 sequences, approximately 15% occurring once. Germline CDR1 is SGHVS and CDR2 is FQNEAQ. The CDR3 contains 14 residues. Trimming stripped 0 bases from V and 3 bases from J, with 8 bases between. This clonotype was counted many times. Its antigen remains unidentified. The genes are TRBV7-8 and TRBJ2-5; TRBD1 might be the D (5 bases). The sequencing input was PBMCs. The source is a man aged 25 to 40 in good health. The CDR3 DNA follows: TGTGCCAGCAGCTTAGCGCAGGGTAAAGAGACCCAGTACTTC. As protein: CASSLAQGKETQYF. Full variable domain (outside the CDR3, taken from reference TRBV7-8 and TRBJ2-5): GAGVSQSPRYKVAKRGQDVALRCDPISGHVSLFWYQQALGQGPEFLTYFQNEAQLDKSGLPSDRFFAERPEGSVSTLKIQRTQQEDSAVYLCASSLAQGKETQYFGPGTRLLVL.